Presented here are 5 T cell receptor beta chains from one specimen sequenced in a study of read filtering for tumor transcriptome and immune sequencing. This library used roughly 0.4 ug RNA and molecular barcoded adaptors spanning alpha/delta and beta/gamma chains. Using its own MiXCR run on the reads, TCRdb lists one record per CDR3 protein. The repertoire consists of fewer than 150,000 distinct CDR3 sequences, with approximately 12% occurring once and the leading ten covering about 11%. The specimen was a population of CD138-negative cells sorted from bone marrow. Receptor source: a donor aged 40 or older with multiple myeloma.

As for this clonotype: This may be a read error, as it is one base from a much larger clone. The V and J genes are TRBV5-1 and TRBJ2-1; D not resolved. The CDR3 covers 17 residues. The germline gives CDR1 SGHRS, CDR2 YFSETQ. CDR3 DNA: TGCGCCAGCACCCGCGATCCGGGTTCCCTTTCCTACAGTGAGCAGTTCTTC. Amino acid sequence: CASTRDPGSLSYSEQFF.

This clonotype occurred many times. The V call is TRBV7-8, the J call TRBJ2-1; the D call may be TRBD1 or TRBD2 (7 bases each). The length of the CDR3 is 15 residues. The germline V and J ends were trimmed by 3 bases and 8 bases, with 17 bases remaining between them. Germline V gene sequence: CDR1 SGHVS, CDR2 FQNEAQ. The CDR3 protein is CASSFQTGRDDEQFF. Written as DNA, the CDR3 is TGTGCCAGCAGCTTCCAGACAGGGAGGGACGATGAGCAGTTCTTC.

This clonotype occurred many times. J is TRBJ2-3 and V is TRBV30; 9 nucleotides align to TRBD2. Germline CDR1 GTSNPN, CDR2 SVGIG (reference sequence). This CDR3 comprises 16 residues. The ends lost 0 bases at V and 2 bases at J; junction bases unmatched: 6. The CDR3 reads CAWSVGASGTTDTQYF. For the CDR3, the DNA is TGTGCCTGGAGTGTTGGAGCTAGCGGGACCACAGATACGCAGTATTTT.

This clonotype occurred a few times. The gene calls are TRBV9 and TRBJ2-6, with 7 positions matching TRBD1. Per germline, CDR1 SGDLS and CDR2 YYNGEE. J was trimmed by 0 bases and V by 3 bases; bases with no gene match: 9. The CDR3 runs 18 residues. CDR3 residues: CASSGQTGFRSGANVLTF. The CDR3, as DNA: TGTGCCAGCAGCGGGCAGACAGGGTTCCGCTCTGGGGCCAACGTCCTGACTTTC.

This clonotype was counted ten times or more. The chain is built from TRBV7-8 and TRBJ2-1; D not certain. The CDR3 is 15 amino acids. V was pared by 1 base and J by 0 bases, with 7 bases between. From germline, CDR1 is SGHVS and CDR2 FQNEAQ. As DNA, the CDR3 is TGTGCCAGCAGCTTAGACTCCCGCTCCTACAATGAGCAGTTCTTC. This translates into CASSLDSRSYNEQFF.